The 25 T cell receptor beta chains given below trace back to one sample, sequenced in a study of T cells in Graves' hyperthyroidism and ophthalmopathy. What was amplified from RNA transcripts were TCR beta CDR3 regions. Primed by the HTBI set, a first-round RT-PCR was run on the TCR CDR3. One entry per CDR3 protein, called by TCRdb with MiXCR from the multiplex PCR reads. Of about 590,000 distinct CDR3 sequences listed, 15% to 18% are singletons. The sample comprised blood. Receptors originate from a woman in her twenties or thirties with Graves' hyperthyroidism.

This clonotype has a count of ten or more. The chain carries TRBV3-1 and TRBJ2-5; D is uncertain. The CDR3 is 15 residues long. The V and J ends lost 1 base and 0 bases respectively, with 9 bases between them. The germline CDR1 and CDR2 sequences are LGHDT and YNNKEL (reference sequence). Here the CDR3 reads CASSQGGQYQETQYF. CDR3 in DNA: TGTGCCAGCAGCCAAGGAGGTCAGTACCAAGAGACCCAGTACTTC.

This clonotype was found many times. This rearrangement joins TRBV11-2 to TRBJ2-1; 7 positions match TRBD2. Losses at the gene ends were 2 bases for V and 6 bases for J; bases not matched to a gene: 7. Germline V CDR1 and CDR2: SGHAT, FQNNGV. CDR3 length: 15 residues. This chain's CDR3 is CASSLMAGVRNEQFF. In DNA form, the CDR3 reads TGTGCCAGCAGCTTAATGGCGGGAGTTCGCAATGAGCAGTTCTTC.

This clonotype was recorded a few times. The chain has TRBV5-1 and TRBJ1-2, with TRBD1 as a possible D gene (6 bases). Trimming cost V 4 bases and J 1 base, with 20 bases left between them. This CDR3 contains 17 residues. The germline V gene has CDR1 SGHRS and CDR2 YFSETQ. In DNA form, the CDR3 reads TGCGCCAGCAGCCCCGGGACAAGAATAACACATAACTATGGCTACACCTTC. The encoded protein is CASSPGTRITHNYGYTF. The full variable domain, in which reference TRBV5-1 and TRBJ1-2 provide the parts outside the CDR3, is KAGVTQTPRYLIKTRGQQVTLSCSPISGHRSVSWYQQTPGQGLQFLFEYFSETQRNKGNFPGRFSGRQFSNSRSEMNVSTLELGDSALYLCASSPGTRITHNYGYTFGSGTRLTVV.

Only a few counts were recorded for this clonotype. The chain combines TRBV20-1 with TRBJ1-1, with 9 bases matching TRBD1. There are 14 residues in the CDR3. V lost 0 bases to trimming and J lost 4 bases; unmatched junction nucleotides: 3. Germline V gene sequence: CDR1 DFQATT, CDR2 SNEGSKA (reference sequence). The DNA of the CDR3 is TGCAGTGCTAGAGAGGAGGGACAGGGCACTGAAGCTTTCTTT. It is translated as CSAREEGQGTEAFF.

This clonotype was observed a handful of times. This chain connects TRBV27 to TRBJ2-1; D perhaps matches TRBD2 (5 bases). Trimming removed 3 bases from V and 4 bases from J, with 13 bases in between. Germline V gene sequence: CDR1 MNHEY, CDR2 SMNVEV (reference sequence). CDR3 length: 15 amino acids. Here the CDR3 reads CASSLRRAGYNEQFF. CDR3 in DNA: TGTGCCAGCAGTTTGAGGCGGGCCGGATACAATGAGCAGTTCTTC.

The table lists this clonotype with a few counts. The chain couples TRBV7-3 to TRBJ1-6; tentatively, D is TRBD1 (6 bases). V lost 0 bases to trimming and J lost 7 bases, with 10 bases between them. The CDR3 runs to 15 residues. Germline values: CDR1 SGHTA, CDR2 FQGTGA. Here the CDR3 reads CASSLTTGPNSPLHF. The CDR3 region has the DNA TGTGCCAGCAGCTTAACGACAGGTCCAAATTCACCCCTCCACTTT.

This clonotype was observed a handful of times. One end of the junction is discordant with germline, which a read error may explain. The chain uses TRBV6-2 or TRBV6-3 and TRBJ2-5, with a possible D match to TRBD1 (5 bases). CDR1 and CDR2 (germline): MNHEY, SVGEGT. The CDR3 runs to 13 residues. The CDR3 DNA is TGTGCCAGCAGTACCAGGGTTTCGGAGACCCGGTACTTC. This gives the protein CASSTRVSETRYF.

This clonotype was seen many times. This chain connects TRBV7-2 to TRBJ2-5, with TRBD2 matching 8 bases. The germline V gene has CDR1 SGHTA and CDR2 FQGNSA. With V trimmed by 5 bases and J by 5 bases, 10 bases remained unmatched. The CDR3 spans 15 residues. This CDR3 is CASSPGGGRMETQYF. CDR3 DNA sequence: TGTGCCAGCAGCCCCGGCGGGGGGCGGATGGAGACCCAGTACTTC.

This clonotype was seen only a few times. This chain connects TRBV12-3 or TRBV12-4 to TRBJ2-1, with D possibly being TRBD1 (6 bases). V lost 8 bases, J lost 0 bases, and 14 bases lay in between. CDR3 length equals 15 residues. CDR3 coding DNA: TGTGCCAGCCACCCGACAGGACTCTCCTACAATGAGCAGTTCTTC. Its translation: CASHPTGLSYNEQFF.

Ten or more counts support this clonotype. The chain links TRBV30 to TRBJ2-7; 7 nucleotides match TRBD1. Trimming cost V 3 bases and J 4 bases; bases outside gene matches: 9. The germline V gene encodes CDR1 GTSNPN and CDR2 SVGIG (reference sequence). The length of the CDR3 is 14 residues. The CDR3 reads CAWRRGRDQYEQYF. Here the CDR3 DNA reads TGTGCCTGGAGGAGGGGGCGCGATCAATACGAGCAGTACTTC.

This clonotype was seen a handful of times. This chain links TRBV24-1 with TRBJ2-5; D may be TRBD2 (5 bases). Germline V gives CDR1 KGHDR, CDR2 SFDVKD. Trimming left V 4 bases short and J 5 bases short, with 13 bases between. The CDR3 is 14 residues long. CDR3 DNA sequence: TGTGCCACCAGTGACCCAGTCGGCGGGGAGACCCAGTACTTC. It translates to CATSDPVGGETQYF.

The J gene is TRBJ2-6, the V gene TRBV10-3; D gene unclear. This CDR3 is 14 amino acids long. The V gene's germline CDR1 is ENHRY and CDR2 SYGVKD. Trimming removed 3 bases at V and 0 bases at J, with 3 bases between. The CDR3 sequence is CAISDPSGANVLTF. CDR3 nucleotide sequence: TGTGCCATCAGTGACCCCTCTGGGGCCAACGTCCTGACTTTC.

This sequence joins TRBV29-1 and TRBJ1-2; D is ambiguous. Germline V lookup: CDR1 SQVTM, CDR2 ANQGSEA. V dropped 6 bases and J dropped 4 bases, with 15 bases sitting between them. The CDR3 runs 13 residues. CDR3 DNA sequence: TGCAGCGTGGCAGACCCCTCGGCCTATGGCTACACCTTC. Translation: CSVADPSAYGYTF.

A remark on this clonotype: At one end the junction does not follow the germline gene, possibly because of a read error. The V gene is TRBV28, the J gene TRBJ1-2; D is unresolved. This CDR3 is built from 17 residues. The V gene's germline CDR1 is MDHEN and CDR2 SYDVKM. Here the CDR3 reads CTSSPTGWASLAHGYTF. CDR3 DNA sequence: TGTACCAGCAGCCCCACGGGGTGGGCGAGTTTGGCACATGGCTACACCTTC.

This clonotype has a count of ten or more. The chain uses TRBV19 and TRBJ2-1, with TRBD2 matching over 8 bases. Germline CDR1 and CDR2: LNHDA and SQIVND (reference sequence). With 6 bases clipped from V and 7 bases from J, the junction kept 14 bases outside the gene matches. This CDR3 contains 16 residues. CDR3 nucleotide sequence: TGTGCCAGTAGGAGGGAAGCGGGAGAATTCCGTAATGAGCAGTTCTTC. This sequence encodes CASRREAGEFRNEQFF.

This clonotype showed up many times. The chain links TRBV6-1 to TRBJ2-7; 12 positions match TRBD2. The CDR3 length is 17 residues. Trimming at V came to 4 bases and at J to 0 bases, leaving 7 bases not matched to a gene. Germline lookup yields CDR1 MNHNS and CDR2 SASEGT. CDR3: CASSGTSGKSRSYEQYF. Here the CDR3 DNA reads TGTGCCAGCAGTGGGACTAGCGGGAAGTCCCGCTCCTACGAGCAGTACTTC.

In this sample, this clonotype turned up a few times. The chain recombines TRBV7-2 with TRBJ1-2; 8 positions match TRBD1. This CDR3 has 15 amino acids. Germline assignment: CDR1 SGHTA and CDR2 FQGNSA. The V and J ends lost 5 bases and 4 bases, in that order; junction bases with no gene match: 9. DNA of the CDR3: TGTGCCAGCAGCCCGGACAGGGAAAAACTCTATGGCTACACCTTC. It is translated as CASSPDREKLYGYTF. The full variable domain, its missing parts supplied by reference TRBV7-2 and TRBJ1-2, is GAGVSQSPSNKVTEKGKDVELRCDPISGHTALYWYRQSLGQGLEFLIYFQGNSAPDKSGLPSDRFSAERTGGSVSTLTIQRTQQEDSAVYLCASSPDREKLYGYTFGSGTRLTVV.

This chain links TRBV20-1 with TRBJ2-1, with 7 bases identical to TRBD2. The ends lost 3 bases at V and 6 bases at J; junction bases unmatched: 11. Germline V CDR1 and CDR2: DFQATT, SNEGSKA (reference sequence). There are 15 residues in the CDR3. The chain's CDR3 is CSASFWGGIANEQFF. CDR3 sequence (DNA): TGCAGTGCTAGCTTTTGGGGGGGGATCGCCAATGAGCAGTTCTTC.

Notes on this clonotype: A much larger clone lies a single base off, so this may be a read error. This chain links TRBV28 with TRBJ1-2; TRBD1 is a possible D gene (5 bases). CDR1 is MDHEN and CDR2 is SYDVKM in the germline V gene. This CDR3 is 15 amino acids long. Trimming took 9 bases from V and 4 from J, leaving 21 bases between them. CDR3 sequence (DNA): TGTGCCAGTCAGCACGGGGCGGAGTTCTTCTATGGCTACACCTTC. Protein: CASQHGAEFFYGYTF.

This clonotype was recorded at least ten times. The chain is built from TRBV30 and TRBJ1-5, with D possibly TRBD1 on 5 matching bases. This CDR3 contains 17 residues. Per germline, CDR1 GTSNPN and CDR2 SVGIG (reference sequence). Trimming pared 3 bases from V and 0 bases from J, leaving 18 bases between. CDR3 region: CAWSVPTVGHSNQPQHF. DNA for the CDR3: TGTGCCTGGAGCGTCCCTACAGTAGGACATAGCAATCAGCCCCAGCATTTT.

This clonotype was seen only a few times. V and J are TRBV6-2 or TRBV6-3 and TRBJ2-1; D not resolved. Germline V lookup: CDR1 MNHEY, CDR2 SVGEGT. Trimming stripped 2 bases from V and 12 bases from J, with 17 bases between. The CDR3 length is 14 residues. The CDR3, as DNA: TGTGCCAGCAGTTACGGTACTGAATTTAGTGGGCAGTTCTTC. Translation: CASSYGTEFSGQFF.

DNA of the CDR3: TGTGCCAGCAGCCAAGAGGTTTGGGACAGGGGCTTCAATGAGCAGTTCTTC. Amino acids: CASSQEVWDRGFNEQFF. The genes are TRBV14 and TRBJ2-1; TRBD1 matches 10 bases. The CDR3 spans 17 residues. V lost 0 bases, J lost 6 bases, and 8 bases stayed unmatched. The germline V gene has CDR1 SGHDN and CDR2 FVKESK.

The table lists this clonotype with a few counts. The rearrangement links TRBV28 to TRBJ2-3; a weak D match, TRBD2 (6 bases). CDR3 size: 15 residues. V lost 5 bases and J lost 2, with 14 bases in between. The V gene's germline CDR1 is MDHEN and CDR2 SYDVKM. The CDR3 DNA reads as TGTGCCAGCAGTCTGTCGGGAGTGGCCACAGATACGCAGTATTTT. It yields the protein CASSLSGVATDTQYF. Looking up the rest from reference TRBV28 and TRBJ2-3 gives the full variable domain: DVKVTQSSRYLVKRTGEKVFLECVQDMDHENMFWYRQDPGLGLRLIYFSYDVKMKEKGDIPEGYSVSREKKERFSLILESASTNQTSMYLCASSLSGVATDTQYFGPGTRLTVL.

The table lists this clonotype with many counts. One junction end disagrees with the germline gene, perhaps due to a read error. CDR3 bases: TGTGCCAGCAGCTTAGTTGAAGGGCCCTCCCACGAGCAGTACTTC. It specifies CASSLVEGPSHEQYF. The rearrangement uses TRBV7-9 and TRBJ2-7, with D unresolved. This CDR3 has 15 amino acids. Germline V gene data show CDR1 as SEHNR and CDR2 as FQNEAQ (reference sequence).

The table lists this clonotype with many counts. The chain recombines TRBV5-1 with TRBJ2-7; 15 nucleotides match TRBD2. Germline CDR1 SGHRS, CDR2 YFSETQ. This CDR3 spans 18 amino acids. Trimming took 4 bases from V and 1 from J; bases not matched to a gene: 9. CDR3 protein: CASSPTGTSGRFSYEQYF. CDR3 sequence (DNA): TGCGCCAGCAGCCCGACCGGGACTAGCGGGAGGTTTTCCTACGAGCAGTACTTC.